This entry lists 9 T cell receptor beta chains sequenced from one sample in a study of spatial heterogeneity in lung cancer. The time point here: sample taken at primary tumor resection. From tumor, nontumor lung or frozen PBMC, whole RNA was taken unsorted for sequencing. TCRdb itself ran the 5' RACE reads through MiXCR, one entry per CDR3 protein. This table holds 50,000 to 65,000 distinct CDR3 sequences, 7.5% to 9% found once. Sequencing was performed on PBMCs, taken at surgery. These receptors were obtained from a female donor with early-stage non-small cell lung cancer.

The DNA of the CDR3 is TGTGCCAGCAGCCCTGGACAGGGGCGGAACACCATATATTTT. This codes for CASSPGQGRNTIYF. V is TRBV3-1 and J is TRBJ1-3, with 9 bases fitting TRBD1. V dropped 4 bases and J dropped 7; count of bases not matched to a gene: 5. Germline CDR1 is LGHDT and CDR2 is YNNKEL (reference sequence). The CDR3 runs 14 residues.

This clonotype occurred many times. The chain couples TRBV12-3 or TRBV12-4 to TRBJ1-5, with unresolved D. The V gene lost 4 bases and the J gene lost 6 bases, with 16 bases spanning the gap. The CDR3 consists of 15 residues. The CDR3 sequence is CASSWTPEKGQPQHF. DNA for the CDR3: TGTGCCAGCAGTTGGACTCCCGAGAAGGGTCAGCCCCAGCATTTT.

CDR3 sequence reads: CSAGYGQGTEAFF. The CDR3, as DNA: TGCAGTGCTGGTTACGGACAGGGCACTGAAGCTTTCTTT. The chain is built from TRBV20-1 and TRBJ1-1; 8 bases are a match to TRBD1. The junction had 6 bases not matched to a gene; V was cut back by 5 bases and J by 4 bases. The CDR3 runs to 13 residues. Germline CDR1 reads DFQATT; CDR2 reads SNEGSKA (reference sequence).

This clonotype has just a few counts. The chain is built from TRBV10-3 and TRBJ1-1; 8 bases line up with TRBD1. Germline-derived CDR1 and CDR2 are ENHRY and SYGVKD. V lost 2 bases and J lost 1; bases outside the gene matches: 3. The CDR3 has 15 amino acids. CDR3: CAISEDRGTNTEAFF. CDR3 coding DNA: TGTGCCATCAGTGAGGACAGGGGTACGAACACTGAAGCTTTCTTT.

This clonotype was seen more than once but under ten times. V gene TRBV20-1 combines with J gene TRBJ1-4, with 7 bases that match TRBD1. CDR1 and CDR2 from the germline V gene are DFQATT and SNEGSKA (reference sequence). J was trimmed by 3 bases and V by 4 bases; bases with no gene match: 5. This CDR3 has 14 amino acids. CDR3 in DNA: TGCAGTGCTATGATCGACAGGGCTAATGAAAAACTGTTTTTT. It specifies CSAMIDRANEKLFF.

V is TRBV29-1 and J is TRBJ2-1; the D is unclear. Looked up from germline, CDR1 is SQVTM and CDR2 is ANQGSEA. The CDR3 is made up of 14 amino acids. Trimming shortened V by 0 bases and J by 0 bases, and 6 bases separated the two germline ends. The CDR3 loop is CSVEDFPSYNEQFF. The CDR3 DNA reads TGCAGCGTTGAAGATTTCCCCTCCTACAATGAGCAGTTCTTC.

The chain uses TRBV6-1 and TRBJ1-4; D uncertain. V dropped 4 bases and J dropped 8 bases, with 11 bases sitting between them. CDR3 size: 13 residues. Germline V gives CDR1 MNHNS, CDR2 SASEGT. The CDR3 here is CASSGVAAEKLFF. CDR3 nucleotides: TGTGCCAGCAGTGGGGTGGCAGCCGAAAAACTGTTTTTT.

The chain combines TRBV2 with TRBJ1-5; D ambiguous. From germline, CDR1 is SNHLY and CDR2 FYNNEI. V lost 2 bases, J lost 0 bases, and 5 bases lay in between. This CDR3 contains 14 residues. The CDR3 protein is CASSERDSNQPQHF. The CDR3 coding sequence is TGTGCCAGCAGTGAAAGGGATAGCAATCAGCCCCAGCATTTT.

This clonotype showed up just a few times. The V and J genes are TRBV28 and TRBJ1-5; a weak D match, TRBD1 (6 bases). This CDR3 region has 19 residues. The ends were cut back, 2 bases at V and 2 bases at J, with 22 bases in the middle. The V gene's germline CDR1 is MDHEN and CDR2 SYDVKM. CDR3 amino acids: CASSLDTYREVVGNQPQHF. The CDR3 DNA follows: TGTGCCAGCAGTTTAGACACTTACAGGGAGGTGGTAGGCAATCAGCCCCAGCATTTT.